This T cell receptor (beta chain) comes out of a study of shared clonotypes between healthy human individuals. Study as a whole: Donor composition was a couple of women and three men, aged 18 to 49. Donors had three CD4 naive, three CD4 memory, two CD8 naive and one CD8 memory plate apiece.

It was across several immunoSEQ plates that each subset's genomic DNA was evenly split. Measured with immunoSEQ multiplex PCR; TCRdb has only the in-frame clones, and not every one. The table lists under 2.5 million clones, 85% to 95% of them singletons, with more than 0.35% in the top ten. Study-wide points: Among a handful of donors, roughly 5% of naive CD4 clonotypes were found in common.

Comment on this clone: Its antigen is unidentified.

Germline lookup yields CDR1 MGHRA and CDR2 YSYEKL. The CDR3 loop spans 13 amino acids. The V end was cut by 4 bases, the J end by 5 bases, with 10 bases between. This clonotype was sampled from a young man in good health. Some clones in this sample may be carry-over from other donors' samples. The sequenced material came from naive CD4+ T cells from PBMCs. As for subset: CD45RA+ positively selected. This sequence joins TRBV4-1 and TRBJ2-3; no firm D call. In DNA form, the CDR3 reads TGCGCCAGCAGCCGCTGGACGGGAGATACGCAGTATTTT. Protein product: CASSRWTGDTQYF.